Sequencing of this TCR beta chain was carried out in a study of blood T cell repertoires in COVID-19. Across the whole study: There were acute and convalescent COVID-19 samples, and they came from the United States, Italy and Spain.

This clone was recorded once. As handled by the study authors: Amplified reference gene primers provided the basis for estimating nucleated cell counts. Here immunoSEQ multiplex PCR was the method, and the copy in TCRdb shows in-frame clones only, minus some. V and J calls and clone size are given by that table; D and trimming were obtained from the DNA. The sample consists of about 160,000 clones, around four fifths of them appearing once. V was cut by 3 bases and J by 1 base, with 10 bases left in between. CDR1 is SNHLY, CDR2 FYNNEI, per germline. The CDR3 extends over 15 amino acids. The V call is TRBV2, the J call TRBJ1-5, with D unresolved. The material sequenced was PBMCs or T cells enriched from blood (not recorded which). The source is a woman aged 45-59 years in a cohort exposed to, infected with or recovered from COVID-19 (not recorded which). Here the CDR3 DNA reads TGTGCCAGCAGTGACAGTTCGAGGAGCAATCAGCCCCAGCATTTT. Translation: CASSDSSRSNQPQHF.